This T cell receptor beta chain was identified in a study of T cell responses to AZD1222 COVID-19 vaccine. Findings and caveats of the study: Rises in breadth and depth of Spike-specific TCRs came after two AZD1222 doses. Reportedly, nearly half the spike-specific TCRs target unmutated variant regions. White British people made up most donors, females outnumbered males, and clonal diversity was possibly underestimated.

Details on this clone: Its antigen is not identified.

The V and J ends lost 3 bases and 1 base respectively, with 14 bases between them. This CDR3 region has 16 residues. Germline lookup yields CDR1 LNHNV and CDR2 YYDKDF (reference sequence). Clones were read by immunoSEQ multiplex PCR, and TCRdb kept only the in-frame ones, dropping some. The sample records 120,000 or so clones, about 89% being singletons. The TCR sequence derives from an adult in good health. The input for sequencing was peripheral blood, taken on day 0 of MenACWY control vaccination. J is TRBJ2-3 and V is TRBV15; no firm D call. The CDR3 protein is CATSRGGSLGTDTQYF. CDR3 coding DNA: TGTGCCACCAGCAGGGGTGGAAGTCTTGGCACAGATACGCAGTATTTT.